The 10 T cell receptor beta chains in this list originate from one sample, sequenced in a study of CD8 T cells in ankylosing spondylitis. Study-level findings and limits: What appeared characteristic of ankylosing spondylitis blood was a TCR beta motif of eight highly homologous variants.

TCRdb redid the calling of the 5' RACE reads with MiXCR, one entry per CDR3 protein. Of about 200,000 distinct CDR3 sequences in the sample, approximately 7.4% were seen once. The antigens of these receptors remain unknown. Material for sequencing was blood, either unsorted or a sorted T cell fraction (not recorded which). These receptors were obtained from a male donor with ankylosing spondylitis.

This clonotype was seen many times. The J gene is TRBJ1-2, the V gene TRBV9; a possible D gene is TRBD1 (6 bases). This CDR3 is 15 amino acids long. Germline V gives CDR1 SGDLS, CDR2 YYNGEE. V lost 0 bases to trimming and J lost 3 bases, with 12 bases between them. CDR3 loop: CASSVASGVDYGYTF. CDR3 nucleotide sequence: TGTGCCAGCAGCGTAGCGTCAGGGGTTGACTATGGCTACACCTTC. Supplemented by reference TRBV9 and TRBJ1-2, the full variable domain reads DSGVTQTPKHLITATGQRVTLRCSPRSGDLSVYWYQQSLDQGLQFLIQYYNGEERAKGNILERFSAQQFPDLHSELNLSSLELGDSALYFCASSVASGVDYGYTFGSGTRLTVV.

This clonotype has at least ten counts. The chain joins TRBV20-1 to TRBJ2-5, with no clear D. CDR3 size: 12 residues. The germline CDR1 and CDR2 sequences are DFQATT and SNEGSKA (reference sequence). V lost 0 bases and J 0 bases, leaving 2 bases between the germline ends. As DNA, the CDR3 is TGCAGTGCTAGAGATTACCAAGAGACCCAGTACTTC. Translation gives CSARDYQETQYF.

V gene TRBV19 combines with J gene TRBJ2-7; 9 bases line up with TRBD1. The CDR3 is made up of 14 amino acids. Losses at the gene ends were 3 bases for V and 5 bases for J; bases not matched to a gene: 5. The germline V gene encodes CDR1 LNHDA and CDR2 SQIVND (reference sequence). The CDR3 coding sequence is TGTGCCAGTAGTATCCCGGGACAGGGAGACGAGCAGTACTTC. It translates to CASSIPGQGDEQYF.

There are many counts of this clonotype. V is TRBV7-9 and J is TRBJ2-7, with TRBD1 as a possible D gene (6 bases). Trimming removed 5 bases at V and 2 bases at J, with 13 bases between. The CDR3 covers 14 residues. CDR1 and CDR2 from the germline V gene are SEHNR and FQNEAQ (reference sequence). DNA of the CDR3: TGTGCCAGCAGCCCCGGCAGGGGACCCTACGAGCAGTACTTC. It specifies CASSPGRGPYEQYF. The entire variable domain, with the rest obtained from reference TRBV7-9 and TRBJ2-7, is as follows: DTGVSQNPRHKITKRGQNVTFRCDPISEHNRLYWYRQTLGQGPEFLTYFQNEAQLEKSRLLSDRFSAERPKGSFSTLEIQRTEQGDSAMYLCASSPGRGPYEQYFGPGTRLTVT.

This clonotype has more than one count but fewer than ten. The chain carries TRBV7-8 and TRBJ2-3; TRBD1 might be the D (6 bases). CDR3 length: 16 amino acids. The ends were cut back, 4 bases at V and 1 base at J, with 15 bases in the middle. Germline V gene lookup returns CDR1 SGHVS and CDR2 FQNEAQ. This CDR3 reads CASSSRPRQGTDTQYF. The DNA for the CDR3 is TGTGCCAGCAGCTCACGGCCTCGACAGGGCACAGATACGCAGTATTTT.

V gene TRBV6-2 or TRBV6-3 combines with J gene TRBJ1-2, with D possibly TRBD1 on 5 matching bases. The germline CDR1 and CDR2 sequences are MNHEY and SVGEGT. CDR3 length: 14 amino acids. The ends were cut back, 0 bases at V and 3 bases at J, with 8 bases in the middle. CDR3 bases: TGTGCCAGCAGTTACTCCAGGGAAGACTATGGCTACACCTTC. As protein: CASSYSREDYGYTF.

The CDR3 DNA reads as TGCGCCAGCAGCCAAGATGCAGGCGGCGTGCGGGATGAGCAGTTCTTC. Amino acid sequence: CASSQDAGGVRDEQFF. The V and J genes are TRBV4-3 and TRBJ2-1; maybe TRBD2 (5 bases). Per the germline V gene, CDR1 is LGHNA and CDR2 is YSLEER. The CDR3 runs 16 residues. V was clipped by 0 bases and J by 8 bases, with 17 bases between them.

This clonotype was counted ten times or more. This chain uses TRBV4-1 with TRBJ1-1, with 7 bases identical to TRBD1. Germline loops: CDR1 MGHRA, CDR2 YSYEKL. The V and J ends lost 3 bases and 5 bases, in that order; junction bases with no gene match: 9. This CDR3 is built from 15 residues. CDR3: CASSHLRGPGTEAFF. CDR3 nucleotide sequence: TGCGCCAGCAGCCACCTAAGGGGGCCGGGAACTGAAGCTTTCTTT.

In this sample, this clonotype turned up many times. CDR3 protein: CASSYGTSGITDTQYF. CDR3 nucleotides: TGTGCCAGCAGCTACGGGACTAGCGGGATCACAGATACGCAGTATTTT. V is TRBV11-2 and J is TRBJ2-3, with 13 bases lining up with TRBD2. J gave up 2 bases and V 4 bases, and 3 bases lay outside the gene matches. The CDR3 is 16 residues long. The germline V gene has CDR1 SGHAT and CDR2 FQNNGV.

This clonotype was counted at least ten times. The chain links TRBV6-2 or TRBV6-3 to TRBJ1-2, with TRBD1 matching 7 bases. CDR1 MNHEY and CDR2 SVGEGT come from the germline V gene. V shed 7 bases and J 4 bases; nucleotides not matched to a gene: 9. This CDR3 spans 14 amino acids. CDR3 sequence reads: CASTETGFSYGYTF. CDR3 nucleotides: TGTGCCAGCACCGAGACAGGGTTCAGCTATGGCTACACCTTC.